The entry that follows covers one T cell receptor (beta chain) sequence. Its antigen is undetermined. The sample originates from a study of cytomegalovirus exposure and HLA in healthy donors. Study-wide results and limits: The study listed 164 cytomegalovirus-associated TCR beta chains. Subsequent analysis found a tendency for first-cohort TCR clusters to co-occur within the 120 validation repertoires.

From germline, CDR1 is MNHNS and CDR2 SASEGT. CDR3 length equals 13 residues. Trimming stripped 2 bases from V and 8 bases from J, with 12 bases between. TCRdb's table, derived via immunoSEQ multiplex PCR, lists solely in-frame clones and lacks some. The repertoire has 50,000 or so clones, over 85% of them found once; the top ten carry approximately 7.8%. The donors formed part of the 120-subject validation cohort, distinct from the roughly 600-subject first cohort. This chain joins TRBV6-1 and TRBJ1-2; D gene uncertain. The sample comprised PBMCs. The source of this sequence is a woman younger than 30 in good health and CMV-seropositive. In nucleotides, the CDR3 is TGTGCCAGCAGTGAATGGGTTGCGGGAGGCTACACCTTC. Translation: CASSEWVAGGYTF.